What follows are 7 T cell receptor beta chains derived from one specimen sequenced in a study of cytomegalovirus exposure and HLA in healthy donors. A multiplex PCR was run with 60 Vbeta primers and 13 Jbeta primers. Only in-frame clones appear in the TCRdb table, and some are missing; sequencing was by immunoSEQ multiplex PCR. The sample includes some 89,000 clones. The specimen sequenced was PBMCs. Receptors originate from a woman aged 30 to 39 in good health and CMV-seronegative.

The chain links TRBV6-5 to TRBJ2-7, with a possible D match to TRBD1 (6 bases). CDR3 length equals 15 residues. CDR1 and CDR2 (germline): MNHEY, SVGAGI. V shed 10 bases and J shed 1 base, with 20 bases lying between them. CDR3 amino acids: CATSLVAGQSYEQYF. The DNA for the CDR3 is TGTGCCACATCCCTTGTCGCCGGACAGTCCTACGAGCAGTACTTC.

The genes are TRBV7-9 and TRBJ1-1; TRBD1 matches at 7 bases. Germline CDR1 SEHNR, CDR2 FQNEAQ (reference sequence). This CDR3 has 15 residues. The V and J ends lost 0 bases and 10 bases, in that order; junction bases with no gene match: 11. CDR3: CASSLARGTQGGAFF. CDR3 sequence (DNA): TGTGCCAGCAGCTTAGCGAGGGGGACCCAGGGGGGAGCTTTCTTT.

The V gene is TRBV11-2, the J gene TRBJ1-1; D not certain. The length of the CDR3 is 13 residues. The germline V gene has CDR1 SGHAT and CDR2 FQNNGV. V was shortened by 5 bases and J by 3 bases, with 10 bases between the two germline ends. This CDR3 reads CASSTVRHTEAFF. CDR3 nucleotide sequence: TGTGCCAGCAGCACTGTCAGGCACACTGAAGCTTTCTTT.

The rearrangement uses TRBV5-1 and TRBJ2-7; TRBD2 agrees at 8 bases. V gave up 3 bases and J gave up 2 bases; unmatched junction bases: 7. The CDR3 spans 15 residues. Germline V lookup: CDR1 SGHRS, CDR2 YFSETQ. CDR3 in DNA: TGCGCCAGCAGCTCCGCTAGCGGGTCTGCCTACGAGCAGTACTTC. Translation: CASSSASGSAYEQYF.

The J gene is TRBJ2-2, the V gene TRBV7-6; 7 nucleotides align to TRBD1. Looked up from germline, CDR1 is SGHVS and CDR2 is FNYEAQ. The CDR3 covers 13 residues. Trimming removed 5 bases from V and 6 bases from J; junction bases left unmatched: 3. CDR3 loop: CASSRDRAGELFF. The CDR3 DNA follows: TGTGCCAGCAGCCGAGACAGGGCCGGGGAGCTGTTTTTT.

The chain recombines TRBV5-4 with TRBJ2-2; TRBD1 matches 7 bases. The germline V gene encodes CDR1 SGHNT and CDR2 YYREEE (reference sequence). The CDR3 runs to 15 residues. Losses at the gene ends were 4 bases for V and 0 bases for J; bases not matched to a gene: 3. The CDR3 region has the DNA TGTGCCAGCAGCCTCGGGACAGCGAACACCGGGGAGCTGTTTTTT. As protein: CASSLGTANTGELFF.

The chain is built from TRBV7-6 and TRBJ1-1; maybe TRBD1 (5 bases). Trimming took 1 base from V and 5 from J, leaving 11 bases between them. The CDR3 length is 14 residues. Germline loops: CDR1 SGHVS, CDR2 FNYEAQ. The chain's CDR3 is CASSLGQGNTEAFF. CDR3 nucleotide sequence: TGTGCCAGCAGCTTAGGTCAGGGAAATACTGAAGCTTTCTTT.